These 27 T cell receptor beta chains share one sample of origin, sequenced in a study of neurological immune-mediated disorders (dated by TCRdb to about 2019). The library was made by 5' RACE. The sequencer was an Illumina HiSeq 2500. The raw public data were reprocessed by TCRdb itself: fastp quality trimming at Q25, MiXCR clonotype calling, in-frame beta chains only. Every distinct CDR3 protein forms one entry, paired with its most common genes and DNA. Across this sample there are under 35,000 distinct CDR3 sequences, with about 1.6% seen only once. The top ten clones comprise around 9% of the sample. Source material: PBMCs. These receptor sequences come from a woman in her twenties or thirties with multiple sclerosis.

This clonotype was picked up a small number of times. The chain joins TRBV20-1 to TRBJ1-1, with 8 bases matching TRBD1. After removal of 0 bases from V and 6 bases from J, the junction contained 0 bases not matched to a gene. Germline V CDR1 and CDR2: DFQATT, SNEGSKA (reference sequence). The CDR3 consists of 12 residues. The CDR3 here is CSARETGAEAFF. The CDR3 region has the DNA TGCAGTGCTAGAGAGACAGGGGCTGAAGCTTTCTTT.

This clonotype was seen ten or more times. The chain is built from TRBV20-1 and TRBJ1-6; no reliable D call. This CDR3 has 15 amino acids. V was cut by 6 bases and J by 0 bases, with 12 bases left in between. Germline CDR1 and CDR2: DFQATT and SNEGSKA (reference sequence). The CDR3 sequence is CSAQRASSYNSPLHF. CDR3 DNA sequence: TGCAGTGCCCAGAGGGCCAGCTCCTATAATTCACCCCTCCACTTT.

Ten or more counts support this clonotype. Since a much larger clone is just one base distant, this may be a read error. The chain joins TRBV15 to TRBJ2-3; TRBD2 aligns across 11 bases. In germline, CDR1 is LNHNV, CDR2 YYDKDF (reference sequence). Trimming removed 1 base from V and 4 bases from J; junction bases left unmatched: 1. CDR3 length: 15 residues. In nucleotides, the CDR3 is TGTGCCACCAGCAGAGTTAGCGGGGGGGCAGATACGCAGTATTTT. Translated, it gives CATSRVSGGADTQYF.

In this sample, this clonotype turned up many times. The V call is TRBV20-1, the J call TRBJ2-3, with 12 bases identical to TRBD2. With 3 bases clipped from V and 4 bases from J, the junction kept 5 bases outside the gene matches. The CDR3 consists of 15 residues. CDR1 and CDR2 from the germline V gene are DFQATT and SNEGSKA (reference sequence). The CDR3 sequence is CSASALAGGSDTQYF. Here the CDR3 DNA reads TGCAGTGCTAGCGCACTAGCGGGGGGATCAGATACGCAGTATTTT.

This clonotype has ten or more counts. CDR3 in amino acids: CASSEAGYTGELFF. The CDR3 bases are TGTGCCAGCAGCGAGGCGGGTTACACCGGGGAGCTGTTTTTT. V is TRBV7-2 and J is TRBJ2-2, with D maybe TRBD2 (5 bases). This CDR3 has 14 amino acids. Germline V gene sequence: CDR1 SGHTA, CDR2 FQGNSA. Trimming pared 5 bases from V and 3 bases from J, leaving 10 bases between.

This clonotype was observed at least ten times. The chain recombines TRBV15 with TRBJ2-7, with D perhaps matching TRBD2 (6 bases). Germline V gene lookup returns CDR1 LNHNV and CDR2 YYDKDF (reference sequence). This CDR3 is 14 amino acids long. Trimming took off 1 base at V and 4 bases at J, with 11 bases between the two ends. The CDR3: CATSRGGVRYEQYF. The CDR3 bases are TGTGCCACCAGCAGAGGCGGGGTTCGGTACGAGCAGTACTTC.

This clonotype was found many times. The CDR3 sequence: CASSYRANYGYTF. The DNA of the CDR3 is TGTGCCAGCAGTTACAGGGCTAACTATGGCTACACCTTC. This chain uses TRBV12-3 or TRBV12-4 with TRBJ1-2; D is possibly TRBD1 (6 bases). The CDR3 sequence is 13 residues long. V was shortened by 4 bases and J by 0 bases, with 6 bases between the two germline ends.

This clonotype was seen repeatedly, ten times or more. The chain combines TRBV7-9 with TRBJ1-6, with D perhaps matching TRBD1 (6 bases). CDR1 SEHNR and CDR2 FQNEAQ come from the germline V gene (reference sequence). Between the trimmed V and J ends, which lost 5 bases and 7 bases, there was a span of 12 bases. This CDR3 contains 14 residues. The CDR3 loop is CASSDGQYNSPLHF. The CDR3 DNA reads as TGTGCCAGCAGCGACGGACAGTACAATTCACCCCTCCACTTT.

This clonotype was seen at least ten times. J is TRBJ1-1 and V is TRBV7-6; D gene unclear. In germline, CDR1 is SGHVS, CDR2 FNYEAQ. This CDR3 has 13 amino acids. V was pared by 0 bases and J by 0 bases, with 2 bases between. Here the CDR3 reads CASSLALNTEAFF. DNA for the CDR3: TGTGCCAGCAGCTTAGCGTTGAACACTGAAGCTTTCTTT.

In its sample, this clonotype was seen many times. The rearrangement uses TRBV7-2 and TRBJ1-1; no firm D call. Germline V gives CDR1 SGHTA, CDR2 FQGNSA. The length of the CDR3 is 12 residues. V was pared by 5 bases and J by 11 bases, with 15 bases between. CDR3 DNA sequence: TGTGCCAGCAGCCGGCCAGGACGCGGGGCTTTCTTT. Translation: CASSRPGRGAFF. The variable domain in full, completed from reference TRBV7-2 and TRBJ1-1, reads GAGVSQSPSNKVTEKGKDVELRCDPISGHTALYWYRQSLGQGLEFLIYFQGNSAPDKSGLPSDRFSAERTGGSVSTLTIQRTQQEDSAVYLCASSRPGRGAFFGQGTRLTVV.

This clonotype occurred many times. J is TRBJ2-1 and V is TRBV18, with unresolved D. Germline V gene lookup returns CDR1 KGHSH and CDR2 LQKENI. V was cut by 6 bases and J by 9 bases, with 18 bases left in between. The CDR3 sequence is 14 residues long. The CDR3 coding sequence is TGTGCCAGCTCCCTTAGCCTCAACGGCATTGAGCAGTTCTTC. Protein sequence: CASSLSLNGIEQFF.

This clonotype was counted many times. The CDR3: CSARVPGGSDEQFF. In nucleotides, the CDR3 is TGCAGTGCTAGAGTTCCGGGCGGCTCCGATGAGCAGTTCTTC. The gene calls are TRBV20-1 and TRBJ2-1; D remains unclear. Germline V lookup: CDR1 DFQATT, CDR2 SNEGSKA (reference sequence). Trimming stripped 1 base from V and 8 bases from J, with 15 bases between. The CDR3 length is 14 residues.

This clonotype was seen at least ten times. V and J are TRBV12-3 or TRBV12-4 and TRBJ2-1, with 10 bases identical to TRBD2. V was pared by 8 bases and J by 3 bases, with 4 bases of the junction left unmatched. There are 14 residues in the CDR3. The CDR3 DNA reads TGTGCCAGCGGACAGCGGGGGGGCTACAATGAGCAGTTCTTC. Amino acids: CASGQRGGYNEQFF.

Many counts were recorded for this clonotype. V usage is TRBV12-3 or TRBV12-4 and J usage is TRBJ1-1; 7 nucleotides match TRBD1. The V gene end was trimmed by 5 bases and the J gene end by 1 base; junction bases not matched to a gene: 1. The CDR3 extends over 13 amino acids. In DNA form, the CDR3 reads TGTGCCAGCAGTGCAGGGGGGAACACTGAAGCTTTCTTT. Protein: CASSAGGNTEAFF.

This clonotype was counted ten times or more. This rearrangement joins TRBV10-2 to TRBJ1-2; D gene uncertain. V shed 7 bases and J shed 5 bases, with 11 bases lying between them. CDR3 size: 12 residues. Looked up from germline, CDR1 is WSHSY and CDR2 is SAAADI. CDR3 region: CASTQGGYGYTF. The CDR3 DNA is TGCGCCAGCACCCAAGGAGGGTATGGCTACACCTTC.

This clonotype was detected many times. DNA for the CDR3: TGTGCCAGCAGCTTAGCTAAGGGGCCCGAGCAGTACTTC. Protein product: CASSLAKGPEQYF. The genes are TRBV7-2 and TRBJ2-7, with a tentative D call TRBD1 (5 bases). Germline V lookup: CDR1 SGHTA, CDR2 FQGNSA. This CDR3 has 13 residues. Trimming pared 0 bases from V and 6 bases from J, leaving 9 bases between.

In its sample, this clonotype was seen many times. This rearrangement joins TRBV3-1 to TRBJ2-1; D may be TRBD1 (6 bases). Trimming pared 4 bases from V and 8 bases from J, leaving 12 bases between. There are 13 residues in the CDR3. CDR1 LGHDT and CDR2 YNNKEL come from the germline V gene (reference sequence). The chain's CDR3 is CASSRGRLDEQFF. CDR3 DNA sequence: TGTGCCAGCAGCCGGGGGCGGTTGGATGAGCAGTTCTTC.

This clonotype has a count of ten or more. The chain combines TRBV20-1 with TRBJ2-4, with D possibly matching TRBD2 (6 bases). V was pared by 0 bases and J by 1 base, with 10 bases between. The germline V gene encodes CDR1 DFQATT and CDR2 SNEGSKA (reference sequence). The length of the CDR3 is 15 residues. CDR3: CSARDGGWAKNIQYF. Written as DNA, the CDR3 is TGCAGTGCTAGAGATGGAGGGTGGGCCAAAAACATTCAGTACTTC.

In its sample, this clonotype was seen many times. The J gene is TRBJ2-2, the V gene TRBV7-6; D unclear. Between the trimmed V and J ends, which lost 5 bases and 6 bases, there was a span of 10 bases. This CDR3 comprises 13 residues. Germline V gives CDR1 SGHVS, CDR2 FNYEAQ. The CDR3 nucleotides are TGTGCCAGCAGCAGAGTAGAGTCCGGGGAGCTGTTTTTT. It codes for CASSRVESGELFF.

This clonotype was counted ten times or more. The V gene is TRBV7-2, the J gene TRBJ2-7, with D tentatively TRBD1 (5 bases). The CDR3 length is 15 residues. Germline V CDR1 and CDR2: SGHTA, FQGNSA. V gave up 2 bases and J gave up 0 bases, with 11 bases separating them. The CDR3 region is CASSLIMDTSYEQYF. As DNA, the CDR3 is TGTGCCAGCAGCTTAATCATGGACACCTCCTACGAGCAGTACTTC.

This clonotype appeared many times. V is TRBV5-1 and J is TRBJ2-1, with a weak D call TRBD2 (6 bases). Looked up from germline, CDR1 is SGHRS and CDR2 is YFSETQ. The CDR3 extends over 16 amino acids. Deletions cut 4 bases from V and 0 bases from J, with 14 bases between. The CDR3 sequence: CASSRGGSSSYNEQFF. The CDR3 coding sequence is TGCGCCAGCAGCAGGGGAGGCAGCAGCTCCTACAATGAGCAGTTCTTC.

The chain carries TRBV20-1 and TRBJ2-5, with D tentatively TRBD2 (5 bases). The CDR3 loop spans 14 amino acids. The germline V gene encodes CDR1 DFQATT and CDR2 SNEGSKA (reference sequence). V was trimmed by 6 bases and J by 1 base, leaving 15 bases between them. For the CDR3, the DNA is TGCAGTGCCCGGGAAGGGAGCGGCCAAGAGACCCAGTACTTC. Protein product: CSAREGSGQETQYF.

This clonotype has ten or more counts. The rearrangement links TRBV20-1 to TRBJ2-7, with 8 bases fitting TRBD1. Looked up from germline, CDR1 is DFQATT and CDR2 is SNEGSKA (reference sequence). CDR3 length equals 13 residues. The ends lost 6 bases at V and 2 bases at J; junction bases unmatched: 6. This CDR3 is CSASLDRAYEQYF. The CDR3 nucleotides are TGCAGTGCCTCGCTGGACAGGGCCTACGAGCAGTACTTC.

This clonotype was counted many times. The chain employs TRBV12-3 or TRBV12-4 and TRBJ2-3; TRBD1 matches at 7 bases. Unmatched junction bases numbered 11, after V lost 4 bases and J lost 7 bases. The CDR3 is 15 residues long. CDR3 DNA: TGTGCCAGCAGTTCGCCAACAGGGGCCCGGAATACGCAGTATTTT. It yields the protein CASSSPTGARNTQYF.

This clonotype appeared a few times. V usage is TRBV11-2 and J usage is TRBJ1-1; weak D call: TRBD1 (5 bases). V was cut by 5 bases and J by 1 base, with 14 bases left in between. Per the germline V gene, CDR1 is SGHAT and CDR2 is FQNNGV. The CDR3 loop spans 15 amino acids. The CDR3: CASSPSAGGNTEAFF. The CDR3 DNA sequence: TGTGCCAGCAGCCCAAGTGCGGGGGGGAACACTGAAGCTTTCTTT.

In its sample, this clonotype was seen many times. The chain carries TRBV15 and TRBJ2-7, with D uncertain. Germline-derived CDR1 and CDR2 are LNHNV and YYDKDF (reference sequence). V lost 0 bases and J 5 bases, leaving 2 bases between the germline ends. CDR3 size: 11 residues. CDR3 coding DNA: TGTGCCACCAGCAGAGACCACGAGCAGTACTTC. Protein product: CATSRDHEQYF. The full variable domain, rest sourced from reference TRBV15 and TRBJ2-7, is DAMVIQNPRYQVTQFGKPVTLSCSQTLNHNVMYWYQQKSSQAPKLLFHYYDKDFNNEADTPDNFQSRRPNTSFCFLDIRSPGLGDTAMYLCATSRDHEQYFGPGTRLTVT.

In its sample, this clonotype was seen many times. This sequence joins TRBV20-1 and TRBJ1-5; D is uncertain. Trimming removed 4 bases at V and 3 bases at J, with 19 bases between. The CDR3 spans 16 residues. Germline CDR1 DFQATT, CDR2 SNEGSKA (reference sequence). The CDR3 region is CSAKDGGSRTNQPQHF. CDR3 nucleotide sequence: TGCAGTGCTAAAGACGGAGGGAGTAGGACCAATCAGCCCCAGCATTTT.